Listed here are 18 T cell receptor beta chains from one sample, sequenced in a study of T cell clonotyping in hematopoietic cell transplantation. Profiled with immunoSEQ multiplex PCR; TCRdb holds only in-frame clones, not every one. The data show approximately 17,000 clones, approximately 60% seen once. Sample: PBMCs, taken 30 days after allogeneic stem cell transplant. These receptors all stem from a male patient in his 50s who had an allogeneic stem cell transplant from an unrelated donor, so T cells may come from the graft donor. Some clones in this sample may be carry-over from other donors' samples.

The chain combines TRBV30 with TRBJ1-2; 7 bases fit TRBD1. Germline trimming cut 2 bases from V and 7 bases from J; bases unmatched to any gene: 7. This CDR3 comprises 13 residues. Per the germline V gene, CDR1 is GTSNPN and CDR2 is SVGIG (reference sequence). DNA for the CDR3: TGTGCCTGGAGTCCGACAGGGTTATTTGGCTACACCTTC. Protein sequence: CAWSPTGLFGYTF.

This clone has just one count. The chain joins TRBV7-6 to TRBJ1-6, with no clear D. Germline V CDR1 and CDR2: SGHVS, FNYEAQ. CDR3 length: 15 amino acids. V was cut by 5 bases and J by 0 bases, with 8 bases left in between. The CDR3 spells CASSPHSSYNSPLHF. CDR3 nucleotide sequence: TGTGCCAGCAGCCCCCACAGCTCCTATAATTCACCCCTCCACTTT.

As DNA, the CDR3 is TGTGCCATCAGGGACGGTTATAGCAATCAGCCCCAGCATTTT. Its translation: CAIRDGYSNQPQHF. V usage is TRBV10-3 and J usage is TRBJ1-5; D gene ambiguous. Germline CDR1 and CDR2: ENHRY and SYGVKD. This CDR3 spans 14 amino acids. Trimming pared 6 bases from V and 0 bases from J, leaving 9 bases between.

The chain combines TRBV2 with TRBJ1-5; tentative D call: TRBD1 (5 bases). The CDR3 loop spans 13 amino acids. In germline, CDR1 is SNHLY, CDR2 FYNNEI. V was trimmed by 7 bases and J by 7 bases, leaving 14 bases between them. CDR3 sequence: CASIGPGMQPQHF. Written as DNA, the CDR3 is TGTGCCAGCATCGGCCCAGGGATGCAGCCCCAGCATTTT.

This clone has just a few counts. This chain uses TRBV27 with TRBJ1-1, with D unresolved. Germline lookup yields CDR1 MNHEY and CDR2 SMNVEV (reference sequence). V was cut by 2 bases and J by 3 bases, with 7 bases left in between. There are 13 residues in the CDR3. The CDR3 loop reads CASSLVWDTEAFF. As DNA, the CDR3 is TGTGCCAGCAGTTTAGTATGGGACACTGAAGCTTTCTTT.

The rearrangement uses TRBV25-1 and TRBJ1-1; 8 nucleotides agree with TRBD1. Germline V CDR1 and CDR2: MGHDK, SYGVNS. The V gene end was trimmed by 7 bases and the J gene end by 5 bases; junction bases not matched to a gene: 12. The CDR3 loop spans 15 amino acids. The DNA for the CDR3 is TGTGCCAGCACCCCTGTAACAGGGGGAGGTACTGAAGCTTTCTTT. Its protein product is CASTPVTGGGTEAFF.

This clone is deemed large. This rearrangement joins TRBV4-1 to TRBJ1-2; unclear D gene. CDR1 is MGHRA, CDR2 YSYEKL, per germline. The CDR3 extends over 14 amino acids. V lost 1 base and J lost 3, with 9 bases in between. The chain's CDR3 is CASSQGHHDYGYTF. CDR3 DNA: TGCGCCAGCAGCCAAGGACACCACGACTATGGCTACACCTTC.

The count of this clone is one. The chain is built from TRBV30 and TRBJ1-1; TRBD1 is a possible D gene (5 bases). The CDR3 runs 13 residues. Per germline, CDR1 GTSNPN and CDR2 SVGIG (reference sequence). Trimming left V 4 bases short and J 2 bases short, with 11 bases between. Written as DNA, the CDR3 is TGTGCCTGGATTGGGGGGGGAAACACTGAAGCTTTCTTT. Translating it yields CAWIGGGNTEAFF.

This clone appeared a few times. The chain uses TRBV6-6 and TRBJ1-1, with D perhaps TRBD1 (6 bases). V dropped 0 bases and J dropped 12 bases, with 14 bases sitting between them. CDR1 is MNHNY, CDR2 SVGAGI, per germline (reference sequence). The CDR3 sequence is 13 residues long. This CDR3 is CASSYSIGTIPFF. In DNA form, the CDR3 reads TGTGCCAGCAGTTACTCAATTGGGACAATACCTTTCTTT.

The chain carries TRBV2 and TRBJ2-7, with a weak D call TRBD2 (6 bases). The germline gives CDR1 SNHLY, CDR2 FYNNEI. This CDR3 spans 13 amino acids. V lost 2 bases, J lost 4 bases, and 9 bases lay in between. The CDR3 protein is CASSERRGYEQYF. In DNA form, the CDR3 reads TGTGCCAGCAGTGAAAGGAGGGGTTACGAGCAGTACTTC. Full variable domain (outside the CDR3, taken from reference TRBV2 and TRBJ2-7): EPEVTQTPSHQVTQMGQEVILRCVPISNHLYFYWYRQILGQKVEFLVSFYNNEISEKSEIFDDQFSVERPDGSNFTLKIRSTKLEDSAMYFCASSERRGYEQYFGPGTRLTVT.

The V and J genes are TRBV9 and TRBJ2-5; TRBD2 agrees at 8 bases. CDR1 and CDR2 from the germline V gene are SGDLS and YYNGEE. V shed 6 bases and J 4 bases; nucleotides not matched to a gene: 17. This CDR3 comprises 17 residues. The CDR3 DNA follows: TGTGCCAGCACCTTATCGGCGGGGGGCGGCGATCGAGAGACCCAGTACTTC. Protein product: CASTLSAGGGDRETQYF.

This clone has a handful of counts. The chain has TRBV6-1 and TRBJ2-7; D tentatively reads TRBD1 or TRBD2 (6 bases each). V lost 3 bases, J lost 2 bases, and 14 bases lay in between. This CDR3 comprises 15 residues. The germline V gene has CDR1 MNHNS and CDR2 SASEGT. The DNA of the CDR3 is TGTGCCAGCAGTGACATGTGGGGGGCAGCCTACGAGCAGTACTTC. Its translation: CASSDMWGAAYEQYF.

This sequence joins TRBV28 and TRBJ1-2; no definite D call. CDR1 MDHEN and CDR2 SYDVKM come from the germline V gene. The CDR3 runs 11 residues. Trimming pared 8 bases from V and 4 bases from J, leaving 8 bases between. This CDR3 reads CASYRPYGYTF. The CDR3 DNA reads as TGTGCCAGCTACCGGCCCTATGGCTACACCTTC.

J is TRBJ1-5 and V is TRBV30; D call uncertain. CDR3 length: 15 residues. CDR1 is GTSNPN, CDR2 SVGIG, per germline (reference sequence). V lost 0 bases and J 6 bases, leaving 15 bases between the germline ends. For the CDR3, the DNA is TGTGCCTGGAGTGTAAACCGAGGGATCGGTCAGCCCCAGCATTTT. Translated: CAWSVNRGIGQPQHF.

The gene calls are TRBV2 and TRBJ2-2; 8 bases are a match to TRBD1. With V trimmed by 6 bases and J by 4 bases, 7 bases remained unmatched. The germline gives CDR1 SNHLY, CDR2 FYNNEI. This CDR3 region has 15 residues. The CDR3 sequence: CASREQGVGTGELFF. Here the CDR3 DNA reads TGTGCCAGCAGGGAACAGGGGGTGGGCACCGGGGAGCTGTTTTTT. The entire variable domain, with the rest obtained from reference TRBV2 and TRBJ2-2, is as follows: EPEVTQTPSHQVTQMGQEVILRCVPISNHLYFYWYRQILGQKVEFLVSFYNNEISEKSEIFDDQFSVERPDGSNFTLKIRSTKLEDSAMYFCASREQGVGTGELFFGEGSRLTVL.

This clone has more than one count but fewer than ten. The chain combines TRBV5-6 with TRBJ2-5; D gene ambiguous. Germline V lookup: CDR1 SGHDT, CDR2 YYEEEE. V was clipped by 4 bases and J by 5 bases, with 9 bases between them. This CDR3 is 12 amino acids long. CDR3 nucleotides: TGTGCCAGCAGCCTGTGGTCTGAGACCCAGTACTTC. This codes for CASSLWSETQYF.

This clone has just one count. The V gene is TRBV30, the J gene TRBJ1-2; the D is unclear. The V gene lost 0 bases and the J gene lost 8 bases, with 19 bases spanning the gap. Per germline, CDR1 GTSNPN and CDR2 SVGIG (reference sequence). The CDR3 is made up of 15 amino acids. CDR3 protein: CAWSVEPGADRGYTF. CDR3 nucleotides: TGTGCCTGGAGTGTAGAACCGGGAGCGGATAGGGGCTACACCTTC.

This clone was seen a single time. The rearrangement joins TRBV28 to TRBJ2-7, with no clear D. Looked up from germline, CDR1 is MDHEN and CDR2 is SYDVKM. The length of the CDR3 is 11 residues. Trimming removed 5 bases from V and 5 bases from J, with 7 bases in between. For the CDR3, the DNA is TGTGCCAGCAGTGGGTACGACGAGCAGTACTTC. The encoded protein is CASSGYDEQYF.